The 19 T cell receptor beta chains reported below all come from one sample, sequenced in a study of human T cells and chemical hapten exposure. From the RACE reads, TCRdb called clonotypes with MiXCR, one entry per CDR3 protein. The data show 150,000 to 200,000 distinct CDR3 sequences, approximately 31% seen once. Documented time point: pre-sensitization, week 0. Documented treatment: therapeutic diphenylcyclopropenone sensitization with weekly scalp DPC. The material sequenced was whole blood, taken in connection with sensitization to the hapten diphenylcyclopropenone (DPC). The receptor set was obtained from a woman in her 30s with alopecia areata. Some clones in this sample may be carry-over from other donors' samples.

The gene calls are TRBV5-1 and TRBJ1-1, with D possibly being TRBD1 (5 bases). The CDR3 has 15 amino acids. Germline CDR1 is SGHRS and CDR2 is YFSETQ. The V end lost 0 bases, the J end lost 11 bases, and 20 bases lay between the germline ends. The CDR3 here is CASSLDPRESGGAFF. The CDR3 DNA reads TGCGCCAGCAGCTTGGATCCCAGGGAGTCTGGAGGGGCTTTCTTT.

The chain has TRBV2 and TRBJ1-5; 7 positions agree with TRBD1. J gave up 3 bases and V 6 bases, and 5 bases lay outside the gene matches. The germline gives CDR1 SNHLY, CDR2 FYNNEI. The CDR3 is made up of 14 amino acids. Here the CDR3 reads CASRAGQNNQPQHF. CDR3 bases: TGTGCCAGCAGAGCGGGACAGAACAATCAGCCCCAGCATTTT.

This clonotype was seen a handful of times. The chain joins TRBV28 to TRBJ2-7; 10 bases agree with TRBD2. Germline loops: CDR1 MDHEN, CDR2 SYDVKM. With V trimmed by 5 bases and J by 3 bases, 13 bases remained unmatched. The CDR3 covers 17 residues. CDR3 DNA: TGTGCCAGCAGTCTGTCCCGCTTAATAGCGGGGGGCTACGAGCAGTACTTC. The encoded protein is CASSLSRLIAGGYEQYF.

The sample holds a few counts of this clonotype. This sequence joins TRBV24-1 and TRBJ2-3; D perhaps matches TRBD1 (5 bases). The germline CDR1 and CDR2 sequences are KGHDR and SFDVKD. V lost 5 bases and J lost 6, with 11 bases in between. CDR3 size: 13 residues. The CDR3 DNA follows: TGTGCCACCAGTGTCGGCAGGGCGGATACGCAGTATTTT. It encodes CATSVGRADTQYF.

This chain uses TRBV7-2 with TRBJ1-2; 7 bases align to TRBD1. Losses at the gene ends were 5 bases for V and 7 bases for J; bases not matched to a gene: 10. CDR3 length: 14 amino acids. The V gene's germline CDR1 is SGHTA and CDR2 FQGNSA. CDR3 DNA sequence: TGTGCCAGCAGCCCCTTCAGGGGGGCGCGTGGCTACACCTTC. As protein: CASSPFRGARGYTF.

The chain is built from TRBV7-2 and TRBJ2-3, with TRBD2 identical over 8 bases. The V segment lost 7 bases and the J segment 1 base; nucleotides outside the gene matches: 7. There are 15 residues in the CDR3. Per the germline V gene, CDR1 is SGHTA and CDR2 is FQGNSA. CDR3 coding DNA: TGTGCCAGCAACCTGCGGGGGGCGGGCACAGATACGCAGTATTTT. Residues: CASNLRGAGTDTQYF.

The rearrangement joins TRBV5-1 to TRBJ1-4; D remains unclear. This CDR3 contains 13 residues. The V end lost 0 bases, the J end lost 3 bases, and 3 bases lay between the germline ends. CDR1 is SGHRS, CDR2 YFSETQ, per germline. This chain's CDR3 is CASSLAPNEKLFF. Here the CDR3 DNA reads TGCGCCAGCAGCTTGGCCCCTAATGAAAAACTGTTTTTT.

The rearrangement joins TRBV18 to TRBJ2-3; 8 positions match TRBD2. Losses at the gene ends were 2 bases for V and 3 bases for J; bases not matched to a gene: 10. This CDR3 region has 17 residues. The germline gives CDR1 KGHSH, CDR2 LQKENI. The CDR3 DNA follows: TGTGCCAGCTCACCAGCGCCCCGAGCGGGGGTTACAGATACGCAGTATTTT. Translated: CASSPAPRAGVTDTQYF.

In this sample, this clonotype turned up a few times. This chain connects TRBV11-1 to TRBJ2-1, with 9 bases aligning to TRBD1. The CDR3 extends over 15 amino acids. V trimming: 5 bases; J trimming: 8 bases; junction bases outside the gene matches: 10. Germline CDR1 reads SGHAT; CDR2 reads FQDESV (reference sequence). The CDR3 protein is CASSGRGTGTDEQFF. The CDR3 bases are TGTGCCAGCAGCGGACGAGGGACAGGGACGGATGAGCAGTTCTTC.

This chain joins TRBV20-1 and TRBJ2-5, with D hard to call. CDR3 length: 10 amino acids. Germline V gene lookup returns CDR1 DFQATT and CDR2 SNEGSKA (reference sequence). The V gene lost 5 bases and the J gene lost 5 bases, with 6 bases spanning the gap. CDR3 sequence: CSAVEETQYF. Here the CDR3 DNA reads TGCAGTGCTGTCGAGGAGACCCAGTACTTC.

This clonotype has just a few counts. This sequence joins TRBV20-1 and TRBJ2-1, with TRBD1 as a possible D gene (6 bases). Trimming removed 5 bases from V and 9 bases from J, with 20 bases in between. Germline V gene data show CDR1 as DFQATT and CDR2 as SNEGSKA (reference sequence). The length of the CDR3 is 14 residues. CDR3 bases: TGCAGTGCTCGGCCGGTAGGGGGTTCGCGTGAGCAGTTCTTC. It specifies CSARPVGGSREQFF.

The J gene is TRBJ2-3, the V gene TRBV20-1; either TRBD1 or TRBD2 may fit D (6 bases each). This CDR3 region has 13 residues. With 5 bases removed from V and 2 bases from J, the gap between germline ends came to 11 bases. Germline CDR1 and CDR2: DFQATT and SNEGSKA (reference sequence). The CDR3 region is CSAPRGDTDTQYF. CDR3 nucleotides: TGCAGTGCTCCAAGGGGGGACACAGATACGCAGTATTTT.

This clonotype turned up a few times. CDR3 sequence (DNA): TGTGCCAGCAGCCAAGATCACCCATCCAGCTCCTATAATTCACCCCTCCACTTT. It translates to CASSQDHPSSSYNSPLHF. The chain has TRBV3-1 and TRBJ1-6; D is uncertain. CDR3 length equals 18 residues. V lost 0 bases, J lost 0 bases, and 12 bases lay in between. The V gene's germline CDR1 is LGHDT and CDR2 YNNKEL (reference sequence).

V usage is TRBV20-1 and J usage is TRBJ2-1; D possibly corresponds to TRBD2 (7 bases). This CDR3 spans 14 amino acids. In germline, CDR1 is DFQATT, CDR2 SNEGSKA (reference sequence). V was shortened by 3 bases and J by 7 bases, with 16 bases between the two germline ends. The CDR3 protein is CSASPGGRGNEQFF. DNA for the CDR3: TGCAGTGCTAGCCCCGGGGGGAGGGGGAATGAGCAGTTCTTC.

The V call is TRBV27, the J call TRBJ2-3; D is possibly TRBD1 or TRBD2 (5 bases each). The ends were cut back, 7 bases at V and 2 bases at J, with 16 bases in the middle. The germline CDR1 and CDR2 sequences are MNHEY and SMNVEV (reference sequence). The CDR3 runs to 15 residues. The CDR3 DNA follows: TGTGCCAGCACCCGGGGCAGCCCAGCCACAGATACGCAGTATTTT. Encoded protein: CASTRGSPATDTQYF.

The chain has TRBV4-3 and TRBJ1-6; D unclear. CDR1 and CDR2 from the germline V gene are LGHNA and YSLEER. This CDR3 is 14 amino acids long. Trimming removed 1 base at V and 6 bases at J, with 7 bases between. This CDR3 reads CASSQGHSNSPLHF. CDR3 in DNA: TGCGCCAGCAGCCAAGGTCACAGTAATTCACCCCTCCACTTT.

A single count supports this clonotype. The chain uses TRBV2 and TRBJ1-5; 7 nucleotides match TRBD1. This CDR3 has 14 residues. V shed 5 bases, J shed 6 bases, and the junction held 7 bases outside the gene matches. Germline CDR1 and CDR2: SNHLY and FYNNEI. CDR3 DNA: TGTGCCAGCAGTAATGACAGGGTGGGTCAGCCCCAGCATTTT. Amino acids: CASSNDRVGQPQHF.

The chain recombines TRBV5-5 with TRBJ2-7, with D possibly TRBD2 on 6 matching bases. V lost 1 base and J lost 1, with 12 bases in between. Germline CDR1 and CDR2: SGHKS and YYEKEE (reference sequence). This CDR3 is 15 amino acids long. CDR3 sequence (DNA): TGTGCCAGCAGCTTGTTGCGGGATAGGTCCTACGAGCAGTACTTC. Protein product: CASSLLRDRSYEQYF.

This clonotype was counted only a few times. This rearrangement joins TRBV2 to TRBJ1-2, with 10 bases fitting TRBD1. CDR1 and CDR2 from the germline V gene are SNHLY and FYNNEI. The CDR3 totals 13 residues. Germline trimming cut 7 bases from V and 8 bases from J; bases unmatched to any gene: 7. CDR3 sequence (DNA): TGTGCCAGCATGGACAGGGGGAAGGGAGGCTACACCTTC. Its translation: CASMDRGKGGYTF. Using reference TRBV2 and TRBJ1-2 for the parts outside the CDR3, the full variable domain is EPEVTQTPSHQVTQMGQEVILRCVPISNHLYFYWYRQILGQKVEFLVSFYNNEISEKSEIFDDQFSVERPDGSNFTLKIRSTKLEDSAMYFCASMDRGKGGYTFGSGTRLTVV.